This T cell receptor (beta chain) was obtained from a study of shared clonotypes between healthy human individuals. Naive-designated CD8 cells lacked CD45RO, were positively enriched for CCR7, and omitted terminally differentiated effector memory CD45RA+ cells. Per the study methods: Filtering differed for immunoSEQ, which gave only junction sequences without quality scores. TCRdb's table, derived via immunoSEQ multiplex PCR, lists solely in-frame clones and lacks some. V and J calls and clone size are those listed in that table; D and trimming were worked out from the DNA. Seen here are approximately 2,200,000 clones, 93% observed once, and the top ten hold 1.7%. The sequence came from a man aged 18 to 30 in good health. Some clones in this sample may be carry-over from other donors' samples. The sequencing sample was made of naive CD8+ T cells from PBMCs.

CDR3 residues: CASLGLFGYTF. CDR3 coding DNA: TGTGCCAGCCTGGGGCTCTTCGGCTACACCTTC. The chain combines TRBV19 with TRBJ1-2, with D maybe TRBD1 (5 bases). CDR3 length equals 11 residues. CDR1 is LNHDA and CDR2 is SQIVND in the germline V gene (reference sequence). V gave up 9 bases and J gave up 8 bases, with 13 bases separating them.